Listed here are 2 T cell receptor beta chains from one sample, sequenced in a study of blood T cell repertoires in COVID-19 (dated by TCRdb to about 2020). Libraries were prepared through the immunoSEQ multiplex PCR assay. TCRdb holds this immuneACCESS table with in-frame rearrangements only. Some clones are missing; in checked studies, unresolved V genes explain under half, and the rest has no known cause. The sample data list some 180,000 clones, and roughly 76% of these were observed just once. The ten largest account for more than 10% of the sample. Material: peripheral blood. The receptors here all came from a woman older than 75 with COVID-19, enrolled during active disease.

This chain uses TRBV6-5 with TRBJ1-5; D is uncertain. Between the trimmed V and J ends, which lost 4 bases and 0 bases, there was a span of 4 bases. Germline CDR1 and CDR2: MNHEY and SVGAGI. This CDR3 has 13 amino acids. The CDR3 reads CASSFNSNQPQHF. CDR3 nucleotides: TGTGCCAGCAGTTTTAATAGCAATCAGCCCCAGCATTTT.

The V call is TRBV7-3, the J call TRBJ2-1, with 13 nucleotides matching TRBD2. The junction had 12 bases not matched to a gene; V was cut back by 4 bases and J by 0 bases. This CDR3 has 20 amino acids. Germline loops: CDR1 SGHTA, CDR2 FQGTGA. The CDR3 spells CASSSFELGLAGSSYNEQFF. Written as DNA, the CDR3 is TGTGCCAGCAGCTCCTTCGAACTGGGACTAGCGGGGAGCTCCTACAATGAGCAGTTCTTC. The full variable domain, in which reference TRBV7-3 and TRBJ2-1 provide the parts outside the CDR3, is GAGVSQTPSNKVTEKGKYVELRCDPISGHTALYWYRQSLGQGPEFLIYFQGTGAADDSGLPNDRFFAVRPEGSVSTLKIQRTERGDSAVYLCASSSFELGLAGSSYNEQFFGPGTRLTVL.